This T cell receptor beta chain was retrieved from a study of blood T cell repertoires in COVID-19. Looking at the study overall: COVID-19 samples collected from the United States, Italy and Spain covered acute and convalescent phases. PBMCs, B-cell-depleted T cells, or T cells were the source of the cDNA or gDNA that made up the material.

The authors' processing: Quantification of nucleated cells was approximated via reference gene primer amplification. Only in-frame clones appear in the TCRdb table, and some are missing; sequencing was by immunoSEQ multiplex PCR. Clonal size and the V and J genes are those of that table, whereas D and trimming came from the DNA. The sample carries some 94,000 clones, over 80% recorded once. Specimen: peripheral blood. The TCR was taken from a man between 65 and 79 years old with active or convalescent COVID-19.

The CDR3 loop reads CASSYSGASTDTQYF. CDR3 bases: TGTGCCAGCAGTTACTCGGGGGCCTCCACAGATACGCAGTATTTT. The chain couples TRBV6-5 to TRBJ2-3; a weak D match, TRBD1 (6 bases). CDR1 and CDR2 from the germline V gene are MNHEY and SVGAGI. The CDR3 spans 15 residues. V was trimmed by 0 bases and J by 2 bases, leaving 9 bases between them.